Listed below are T cell receptor beta chains from one sample, sequenced in a study of T cells in Graves' hyperthyroidism and ophthalmopathy. TCRdb used MiXCR to reprocess the multiplex PCR reads, holding one entry per CDR3 protein. Of about 280,000 distinct CDR3 sequences listed, under 30% were seen once; the top ten hold 20% to 30%. Sequencing was done on a sample of blood. The source is a man aged 40-50 years with Graves' hyperthyroidism that later progressed to Graves' ophthalmopathy. The CDR3 runs from the conserved cysteine through the conserved F or W. D genes are given only for firm matches.

D	V	length	J	CDR3
-	TRBV5-1	14	TRBJ2-7	CASSPTDTPYEQYF
-	TRBV7-8	14	TRBJ2-7	CASSLATKSYEQYF
-	TRBV27	15	TRBJ2-5	CASSVDHLRVETQYF
-	TRBV30	14	TRBJ2-2	CAWMSTWSTGELFF
-	TRBV7-9	15	TRBJ1-5	CASSLGSRWDQPQHF
-	TRBV20-1	12	TRBJ1-5	CSASGGLQPQHF
-	TRBV10-3	12	TRBJ1-5	CAVSEQGLPQHF
-	TRBV30	12	TRBJ1-6	CAWSYRSSPLHF
-	TRBV20-1	15	TRBJ1-1	CSAGVGGALNTEAFF
TRBD2	TRBV6-2/TRBV6-3	17	TRBJ2-7	CASSFSASGTVSYEQYF
-	TRBV2	14	TRBJ1-1	CASSEALPGRRAFF
-	TRBV13	17	TRBJ2-7	CASSLGSSGEYAREQYF
-	TRBV19	17	TRBJ1-5	CASSRGPISYSNQPQHF
-	TRBV20-1	10	TRBJ2-7	CSARTYEQYF
-	TRBV30	13	TRBJ1-1	CAWSVQGRPEAFF
-	TRBV29-1	13	TRBJ1-1	CSAVRGVGTEAFF
-	TRBV5-1	17	TRBJ1-1	CASSLVGRGLMNTEAFF
TRBD1	TRBV6-2/TRBV6-3	18	TRBJ1-2	CASSYLMGQGKKGYGYTF
-	TRBV28	13	TRBJ2-7	CASSPTYSYEQYF
-	TRBV12-3/TRBV12-4	15	TRBJ2-5	CASSRTGQREETQYF
-	TRBV30	15	TRBJ2-2	CAWSVRQTNTGELFF
-	TRBV4-2	14	TRBJ2-7	CASSMGGASYEQYF
TRBD1	TRBV20-1	17	TRBJ2-2	CSARDLLGTGEGGELFF
-	TRBV12-3/TRBV12-4	13	TRBJ2-5	CASGPEGQGTQYF
TRBD1	TRBV6-2/TRBV6-3	15	TRBJ1-1	CASSYRDRGRTEAFF
-	TRBV20-1	13	TRBJ2-7	CSARDLSAGGPYF
TRBD1	TRBV11-2	14	TRBJ2-7	CASSLVTGAGEQYF
-	TRBV12-3/TRBV12-4	12	TRBJ1-2	CASSPASGGYTF
-	TRBV20-1	14	TRBJ2-7	CSASSGLVGHEQYF
-	TRBV2	13	TRBJ1-1	CASSNLPSSEAFF
-	TRBV12-3/TRBV12-4	13	TRBJ1-1	CASSPPGLSEAFF